The clone carrying this TCR beta chain was counted once. These data originate in a study of blood T cell repertoires in COVID-19. Source study methods: How many nucleated cells were present was estimated from reference gene primer amplification. Data came from immunoSEQ multiplex PCR; TCRdb stores just in-frame clones and leaves some out. The D gene and trimming were derived from the DNA, and the V and J assignments and clone size from that table. Of some 14,000 clones listed, 85% to 90% are singletons. The sequencing sample was made of peripheral blood. This TCR derives from a human donor in a cohort sampled during active COVID-19.

CDR3 in amino acids: CASSVVEGDADTQYF. The CDR3 nucleotides are TGTGCCAGCAGCGTAGTTGAGGGAGACGCAGATACGCAGTATTTT. This chain uses TRBV9 with TRBJ2-3; maybe TRBD2 (5 bases). From germline, CDR1 is SGDLS and CDR2 YYNGEE. The CDR3 is made up of 15 amino acids. V was cut by 0 bases and J by 4 bases, with 12 bases left in between.